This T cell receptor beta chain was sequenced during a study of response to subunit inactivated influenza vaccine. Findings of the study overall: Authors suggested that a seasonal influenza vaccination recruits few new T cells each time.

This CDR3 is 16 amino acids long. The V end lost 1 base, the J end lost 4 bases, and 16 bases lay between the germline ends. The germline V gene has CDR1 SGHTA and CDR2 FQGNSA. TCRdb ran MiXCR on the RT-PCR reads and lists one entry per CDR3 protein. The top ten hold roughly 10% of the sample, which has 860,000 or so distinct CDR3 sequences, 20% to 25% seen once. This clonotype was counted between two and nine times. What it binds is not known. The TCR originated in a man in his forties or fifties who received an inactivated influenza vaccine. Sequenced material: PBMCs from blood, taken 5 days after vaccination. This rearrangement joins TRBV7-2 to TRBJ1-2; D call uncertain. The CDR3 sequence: CASSLVSRFASYGYTF. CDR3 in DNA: TGTGCCAGCAGCTTAGTTAGCAGATTTGCTTCCTATGGCTACACCTTC.